Listed below are T cell receptor beta chains from one sample, sequenced in a study of OX40 agonist ivuxolimab in advanced cancers. Here immunoSEQ multiplex PCR was the method, and the copy in TCRdb shows in-frame clones only, minus some. Seen here are some 89,000 clones, approximately 79% observed once, and the top ten hold approximately 1.5%. The sample consisted of CD4+ or CD8+ T cells sorted from blood, taken in a trial of the OX40 agonist ivuxolimab. The origin of the receptors is an adult with an advanced solid tumor such as melanoma, head and neck, liver or kidney cancer. Both conserved end residues are trimmed from each CDR3.

>TRBV6-5|TRBJ2-5
ASSTWTGVTETQY
>TRBV6-1|TRBJ1-1
ASSVQTGTTEAF
>TRBV6-6|TRBJ2-7
ASSYGGTFSYEQY
>TRBV5-1|TRBJ2-7
ASSPGGTDMYEQY
>TRBV5-6|TRBJ2-3
ASSHGTSGGADTQY
>TRBV20-1|TRBJ2-7
SQNQGYEQY
>TRBV18|TRBJ2-5
ASSPYGIETQY
>TRBV5-1|TRBJ1-4
ASSTPGGEDEKLF
>TRBV10-3|TRBJ2-3
AISGTGPPDTQY
>TRBV7-2|TRBJ1-2
ASSLAGDNGYT
>TRBV4-1|TRBJ2-7
ASSQGGQGAKQY
>TRBV5-4|TRBJ1-2
ASRRDTYGYT
>TRBV25-1|TRBJ1-4
ASSGQGYEKLF
>TRBV4-1|TRBJ1-4
ASRVGRGFNEKLF
>TRBV5-1|TRBJ1-2
ASSPDSYGYT
>TRBV11-1|TRBJ2-3
ASSGSGGARDTQY
>TRBV30|NA
AWSVYLETGPSYEQY
>TRBV6-1|TRBJ1-4
ASSERGSGTGSEKLF
>TRBV9|TRBJ2-3
ASSARVSDTQY
>TRBV20-1|TRBJ2-3
SAANTDTQY
>TRBV28|TRBJ1-1
ASSFRQKAF
>TRBV11-3|TRBJ1-1
ASSRLPGTEAF
>TRBV9|TRBJ2-3
ASSVAGGGADTQY
>TRBV10-2|TRBJ2-5
ASKVAGGAETQY
>TRBV7-8|TRBJ1-1
ASSLNRYEAF
>TRBV5-1|TRBJ2-7
ASSLEAHPLYEQY
>TRBV29-1|TRBJ2-7
SVGPPYEQY
>TRBV2|TRBJ1-6
ASNRDDNSPLH
>TRBV29-1|TRBJ1-4
SVATYSTTNEKLF
>TRBV28|TRBJ2-2
ASSLAGRGKELF